These T cell receptor beta chains were read from a single sample in a study of CD8 T cells in Susac syndrome. From the immunoSEQ multiplex PCR reads, TCRdb called clonotypes with MiXCR, one entry per CDR3 protein. This sample yields about 90,000 distinct CDR3 sequences, of which about 93% are seen a single time; 0.3% to 0.4% belongs to the top ten. Specimen: CD8+ T cells from PBMCs. These receptors originate from a human donor in good health. Each CDR3 is given with its conserved first and last residue. The order of the fields is J gene, D gene, V gene, CDR3 protein. A D gene is named only where the DNA matches it firmly.

J gene: TRBJ2-3
D gene: TRBD1
V gene: TRBV13
CDR3 protein: CASSLGPGTGIVDTQYF

J gene: TRBJ2-7
D gene: TRBD1
V gene: TRBV29-1
CDR3 protein: CSVDAGQGTNEQYF

J gene: TRBJ1-5
D gene: -
V gene: TRBV30
CDR3 protein: CAWSVFDSNQPQHF

J gene: TRBJ2-1
D gene: TRBD2
V gene: TRBV4-1
CDR3 protein: CASSQGTSGGADNEQFF

J gene: TRBJ1-3
D gene: -
V gene: TRBV7-9
CDR3 protein: CASSPTGLDSGNTIYF

J gene: TRBJ1-6
D gene: TRBD1
V gene: TRBV18
CDR3 protein: CASSSPPTGGGSPLHF

J gene: TRBJ2-1
D gene: -
V gene: TRBV9
CDR3 protein: CASSGPQGYEQFF

J gene: TRBJ2-2
D gene: -
V gene: TRBV9
CDR3 protein: CASSPPGRGALNTGELFF

J gene: TRBJ2-7
D gene: -
V gene: TRBV6-1
CDR3 protein: CASSAQGLNEQYF

J gene: TRBJ2-1
D gene: -
V gene: TRBV13
CDR3 protein: CASSSLNEQFF

J gene: TRBJ2-5
D gene: TRBD1
V gene: TRBV10-2
CDR3 protein: CASSESPGQGEETQYF

J gene: TRBJ2-3
D gene: -
V gene: TRBV6-6
CDR3 protein: CASSYSNTDTQYF

J gene: TRBJ2-7
D gene: TRBD1
V gene: TRBV25-1
CDR3 protein: CASRETGGEGPEQYF

J gene: TRBJ2-1
D gene: -
V gene: TRBV11-2
CDR3 protein: CASSLGREGVGVAYNEQFF

J gene: TRBJ1-5
D gene: TRBD1
V gene: TRBV6-5
CDR3 protein: CASRRTGRNQPQHF

J gene: TRBJ2-2
D gene: TRBD1
V gene: TRBV25-1
CDR3 protein: CASSGGQGAVGELFF

J gene: TRBJ2-7
D gene: TRBD1
V gene: TRBV5-6
CDR3 protein: CASSWGQSYEQYF

J gene: TRBJ2-7
D gene: -
V gene: TRBV3-1
CDR3 protein: CASSQLGELPYEQYF

J gene: TRBJ1-4
D gene: -
V gene: TRBV7-9
CDR3 protein: CASSLSGHREGEKLFF

J gene: TRBJ2-7
D gene: -
V gene: TRBV6-6
CDR3 protein: CASSYKGWNEQYF

J gene: TRBJ2-7
D gene: -
V gene: TRBV20-1
CDR3 protein: CSARDLTGTNSYEQYF

J gene: TRBJ2-2
D gene: -
V gene: TRBV5-1
CDR3 protein: CASSLVVLDPKSTGELFF

J gene: TRBJ1-5
D gene: TRBD1
V gene: TRBV6-5
CDR3 protein: CASRLQGNQPQHF

J gene: TRBJ1-1
D gene: -
V gene: TRBV5-1
CDR3 protein: CASSFRGANTEAFF

J gene: TRBJ2-7
D gene: -
V gene: TRBV29-1
CDR3 protein: CSVQGGPYEQYF

J gene: TRBJ2-7
D gene: -
V gene: TRBV19
CDR3 protein: CASSTLEGYEQYF

J gene: TRBJ1-2
D gene: -
V gene: TRBV6-5
CDR3 protein: CASSSEQGPYGYTF

J gene: TRBJ2-5
D gene: TRBD2
V gene: TRBV12-3/TRBV12-4
CDR3 protein: CASSFGGGARETQYF

J gene: TRBJ2-2
D gene: -
V gene: TRBV3-1
CDR3 protein: CASSQGLTGELFF

J gene: TRBJ2-3
D gene: -
V gene: TRBV7-2
CDR3 protein: CASSSRDTLTDTQYF

J gene: TRBJ2-1
D gene: -
V gene: TRBV12-3/TRBV12-4
CDR3 protein: CACRDVYNEQFF

J gene: TRBJ1-1
D gene: TRBD1
V gene: TRBV13
CDR3 protein: CASSPGTGVFEAFF

J gene: TRBJ2-7
D gene: -
V gene: TRBV9
CDR3 protein: CASSVVIGDGSYEQYF

J gene: TRBJ2-1
D gene: TRBD1
V gene: TRBV5-1
CDR3 protein: CASSLGGQGTNNEQFF

J gene: TRBJ2-3
D gene: -
V gene: TRBV7-6
CDR3 protein: CASSYFGAGNPTDTQYF

J gene: TRBJ2-7
D gene: TRBD1
V gene: TRBV7-8
CDR3 protein: CASSENRDRGYEQYF

J gene: TRBJ2-7
D gene: -
V gene: TRBV5-1
CDR3 protein: CASSLGPGEQYF

J gene: TRBJ2-7
D gene: TRBD1
V gene: TRBV6-5
CDR3 protein: CASSYGQGEVYEQYF

J gene: TRBJ1-1
D gene: -
V gene: TRBV6-6
CDR3 protein: CASSPYRANTEAFF

J gene: TRBJ2-5
D gene: TRBD1
V gene: TRBV7-9
CDR3 protein: CASSSLDRGARETQYF

J gene: TRBJ2-1
D gene: TRBD1
V gene: TRBV7-3
CDR3 protein: CASSLALTGSYEQFF

J gene: TRBJ2-7
D gene: TRBD1
V gene: TRBV13
CDR3 protein: CASSFGTAPQYEQYF

J gene: TRBJ1-2
D gene: TRBD1
V gene: TRBV5-1
CDR3 protein: CASSPGQGNGYTF

J gene: TRBJ1-2
D gene: TRBD1
V gene: TRBV2
CDR3 protein: CASSESRWGTAGRGYTF

J gene: TRBJ1-5
D gene: -
V gene: TRBV15
CDR3 protein: CATSSRASNQPQHF

J gene: TRBJ1-1
D gene: -
V gene: TRBV25-1
CDR3 protein: CASSSPLRAFF

J gene: TRBJ2-1
D gene: TRBD2
V gene: TRBV7-6
CDR3 protein: CASSLISGGNGNEQFF

J gene: TRBJ2-7
D gene: -
V gene: TRBV6-5
CDR3 protein: CASSPGSPVEQYF

J gene: TRBJ1-1
D gene: TRBD1
V gene: TRBV6-5
CDR3 protein: CASSIFTGGDEAFF

J gene: TRBJ2-5
D gene: -
V gene: TRBV6-5
CDR3 protein: CASSYSRREPGLQETQYF

J gene: TRBJ1-2
D gene: -
V gene: TRBV29-1
CDR3 protein: CSVVTPYGYTF

J gene: TRBJ2-1
D gene: -
V gene: TRBV27
CDR3 protein: CASSWGSADNEQFF

J gene: TRBJ1-6
D gene: -
V gene: TRBV20-1
CDR3 protein: CRSTGRIGSYNSPLHF

J gene: TRBJ2-2
D gene: TRBD1
V gene: TRBV30
CDR3 protein: CAWSPTGTGELFF

J gene: TRBJ1-1
D gene: -
V gene: TRBV20-1
CDR3 protein: CSASPEGLEAFF

J gene: TRBJ1-1
D gene: -
V gene: TRBV5-1
CDR3 protein: CASSPGSNTEAFF

J gene: TRBJ2-1
D gene: -
V gene: TRBV6-5
CDR3 protein: CASSYSLAASYNEQFF